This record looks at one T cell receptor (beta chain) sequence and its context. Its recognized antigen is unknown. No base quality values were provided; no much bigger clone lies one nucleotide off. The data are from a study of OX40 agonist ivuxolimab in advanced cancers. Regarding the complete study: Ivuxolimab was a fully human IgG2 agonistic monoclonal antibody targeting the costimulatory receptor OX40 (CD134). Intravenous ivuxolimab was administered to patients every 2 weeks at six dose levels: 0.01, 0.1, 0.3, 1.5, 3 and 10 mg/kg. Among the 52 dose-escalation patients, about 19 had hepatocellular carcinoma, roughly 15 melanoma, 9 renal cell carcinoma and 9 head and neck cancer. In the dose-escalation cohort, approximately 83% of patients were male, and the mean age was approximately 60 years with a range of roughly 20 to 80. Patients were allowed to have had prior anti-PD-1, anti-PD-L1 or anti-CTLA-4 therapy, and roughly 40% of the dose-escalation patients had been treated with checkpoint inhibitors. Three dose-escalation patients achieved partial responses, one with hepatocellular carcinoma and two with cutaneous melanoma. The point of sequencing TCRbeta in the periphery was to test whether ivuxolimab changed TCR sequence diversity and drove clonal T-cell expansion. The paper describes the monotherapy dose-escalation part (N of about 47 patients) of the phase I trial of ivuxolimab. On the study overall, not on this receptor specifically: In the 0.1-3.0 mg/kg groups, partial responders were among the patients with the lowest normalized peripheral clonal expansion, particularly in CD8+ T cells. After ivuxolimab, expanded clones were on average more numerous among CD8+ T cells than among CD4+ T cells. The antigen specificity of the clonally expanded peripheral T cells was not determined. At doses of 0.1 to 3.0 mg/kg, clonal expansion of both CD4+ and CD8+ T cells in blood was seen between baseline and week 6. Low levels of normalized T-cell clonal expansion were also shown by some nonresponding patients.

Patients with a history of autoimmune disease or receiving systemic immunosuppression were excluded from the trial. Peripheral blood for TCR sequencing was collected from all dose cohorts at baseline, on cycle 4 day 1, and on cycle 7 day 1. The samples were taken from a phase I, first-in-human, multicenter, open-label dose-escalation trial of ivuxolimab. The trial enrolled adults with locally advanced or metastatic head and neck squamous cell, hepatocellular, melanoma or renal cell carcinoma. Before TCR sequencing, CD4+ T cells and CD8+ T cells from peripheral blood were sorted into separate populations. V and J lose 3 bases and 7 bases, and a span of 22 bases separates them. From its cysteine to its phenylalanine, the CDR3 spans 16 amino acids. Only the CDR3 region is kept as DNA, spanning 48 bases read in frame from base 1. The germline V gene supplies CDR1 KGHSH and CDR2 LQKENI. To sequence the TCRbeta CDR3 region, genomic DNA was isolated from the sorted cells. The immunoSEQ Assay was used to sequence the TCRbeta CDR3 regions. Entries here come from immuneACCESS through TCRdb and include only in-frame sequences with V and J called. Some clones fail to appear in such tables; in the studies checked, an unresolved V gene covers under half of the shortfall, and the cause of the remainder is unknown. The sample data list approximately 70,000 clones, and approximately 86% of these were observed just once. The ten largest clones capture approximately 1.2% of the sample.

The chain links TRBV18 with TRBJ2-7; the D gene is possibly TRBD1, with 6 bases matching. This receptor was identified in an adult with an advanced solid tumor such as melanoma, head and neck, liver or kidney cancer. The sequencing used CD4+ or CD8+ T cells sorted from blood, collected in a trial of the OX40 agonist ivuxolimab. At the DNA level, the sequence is TGTGCCAGCTCACCTACCACGGTAGGACAGCAATCGGAGCAGTACTTC. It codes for CASSPTTVGQQSEQYF.